A single sample gave rise to the 32 T cell receptor beta chains below, sequenced in a study of cytomegalovirus exposure and HLA in healthy donors. This PCR relied on a set of 60 Vbeta primers and 13 Jbeta primers. The repertoire was sequenced with immunoSEQ multiplex PCR; TCRdb's copy has only in-frame clones and lacks some. There are under 300,000 clones in the sample; 84% occur only once, and 2% lies in the top ten. Sequencing was carried out using PBMCs. These receptors were obtained from a middle-aged woman in good health and CMV-seropositive.

This clone was recorded a few times. This chain uses TRBV14 with TRBJ2-5; 8 bases agree with TRBD2. Per germline, CDR1 SGHDN and CDR2 FVKESK. V shed 1 base, J shed 7 bases, and the junction held 5 bases outside the gene matches. The CDR3 is 14 residues long. The CDR3, as DNA: TGTGCCAGCAGCCAAGCACTAGCGGTCGCGACCCAGTACTTC. Encoded protein: CASSQALAVATQYF.

V gene TRBV7-2 combines with J gene TRBJ1-2, with 10 bases fitting TRBD1. V shed 5 bases, J shed 2 bases, and the junction held 2 bases outside the gene matches. Germline CDR1 is SGHTA and CDR2 is FQGNSA. The CDR3 length is 14 residues. The CDR3 region has the DNA TGTGCCAGCAGCCCGACAGGGGGCAACTATGGCTACACCTTC. The encoded protein is CASSPTGGNYGYTF. The full variable domain, its missing parts supplied by reference TRBV7-2 and TRBJ1-2, is GAGVSQSPSNKVTEKGKDVELRCDPISGHTALYWYRQSLGQGLEFLIYFQGNSAPDKSGLPSDRFSAERTGGSVSTLTIQRTQQEDSAVYLCASSPTGGNYGYTFGSGTRLTVV.

The J gene is TRBJ1-5, the V gene TRBV27; D not resolved. Per germline, CDR1 MNHEY and CDR2 SMNVEV (reference sequence). The CDR3 spans 13 residues. V lost 0 bases to trimming and J lost 5 bases, with 5 bases between them. CDR3 DNA: TGTGCCAGCAGTTTATCGCGGGATCAGCCCCAGCATTTT. This encodes CASSLSRDQPQHF.

The genes are TRBV6-6 and TRBJ2-1; TRBD1 is a possible D gene (6 bases). This CDR3 has 14 amino acids. Per germline, CDR1 MNHNY and CDR2 SVGAGI (reference sequence). V dropped 0 bases and J dropped 7 bases, with 10 bases sitting between them. DNA of the CDR3: TGTGCCAGCAGTTACTCGGCAGGGGTGAATGAGCAGTTCTTC. It codes for CASSYSAGVNEQFF.

The chain combines TRBV2 with TRBJ2-7; D might be TRBD1 (6 bases). Per the germline V gene, CDR1 is SNHLY and CDR2 is FYNNEI. Trimming stripped 4 bases from V and 6 bases from J, with 19 bases between. The CDR3 extends over 15 amino acids. The chain's CDR3 is CASSGGGSKPGEQYF. CDR3 nucleotide sequence: TGTGCCAGCAGTGGAGGGGGATCGAAGCCGGGCGAGCAGTACTTC.

This clone occurred many times. The rearrangement joins TRBV28 to TRBJ2-7; 7 bases align to TRBD2. After removal of 6 bases from V and 3 bases from J, the junction contained 8 bases not matched to a gene. CDR1 and CDR2 (germline): MDHEN, SYDVKM. CDR3 length equals 14 residues. This CDR3 is CASRRRESIYEQYF. For the CDR3, the DNA is TGTGCCAGCAGGAGGCGGGAGTCTATCTACGAGCAGTACTTC.

This rearrangement joins TRBV29-1 to TRBJ2-2; the D is unclear. Germline-derived CDR1 and CDR2 are SQVTM and ANQGSEA. The V gene lost 4 bases and the J gene lost 8 bases, with 11 bases spanning the gap. The CDR3 is 12 residues long. CDR3 in amino acids: CSVGVSWGELFF. The CDR3 nucleotides are TGCAGCGTTGGCGTCTCGTGGGGGGAGCTGTTTTTT.

V and J are TRBV9 and TRBJ2-1; the match to TRBD2 covers 12 bases. Germline values: CDR1 SGDLS, CDR2 YYNGEE. The CDR3 is 18 amino acids. The ends lost 3 bases at V and 9 bases at J; junction bases unmatched: 16. CDR3 nucleotide sequence: TGTGCCAGCAGCGCCTCCTTATCCGGGACTAGCGGGTTTAGTGAGCAGTTCTTC. Its translation is CASSASLSGTSGFSEQFF.

The chain is built from TRBV19 and TRBJ2-1; 10 bases map to TRBD2. CDR1 LNHDA and CDR2 SQIVND come from the germline V gene (reference sequence). V dropped 8 bases and J dropped 7; count of bases not matched to a gene: 5. The CDR3 consists of 13 residues. The chain's CDR3 is CASGSSGSNEQFF. Here the CDR3 DNA reads TGTGCCAGTGGTTCTAGCGGGAGTAATGAGCAGTTCTTC.

The rearrangement joins TRBV27 to TRBJ2-7; D is perhaps TRBD1 (6 bases). Germline CDR1 MNHEY, CDR2 SMNVEV (reference sequence). Trimming shortened V by 2 bases and J by 3 bases, and 17 bases separated the two germline ends. The CDR3 loop spans 16 amino acids. CDR3 loop: CASSLPWDQGRYEQYF. CDR3 nucleotides: TGTGCCAGCAGTTTACCCTGGGACCAGGGGCGCTACGAGCAGTACTTC.

The chain is built from TRBV19 and TRBJ1-2; D unclear. The CDR3 spans 15 residues. V gave up 0 bases and J gave up 8 bases, with 16 bases separating them. Per germline, CDR1 LNHDA and CDR2 SQIVND (reference sequence). The CDR3 coding sequence is TGTGCCAGTAGTATAGATCCAGCGTTCCTCGGGGGCTACACCTTC. This translates into CASSIDPAFLGGYTF.

This chain uses TRBV4-1 with TRBJ2-1; 8 positions match TRBD2. The germline CDR1 and CDR2 sequences are MGHRA and YSYEKL. The V segment lost 5 bases and the J segment 5 bases; nucleotides outside the gene matches: 5. This CDR3 contains 14 residues. The chain's CDR3 is CASSTGLAHNEQFF. In nucleotides, the CDR3 is TGCGCCAGCAGCACAGGACTAGCCCACAATGAGCAGTTCTTC.

V usage is TRBV11-3 and J usage is TRBJ1-2, with D unclear. This CDR3 contains 17 residues. V lost 1 base and J lost 3, with 18 bases in between. CDR1 SGHNT and CDR2 YENEEA come from the germline V gene. CDR3 in DNA: TGTGCCAGCAGCTTAGGACGGATCCTGGCGGAAGACTATGGCTACACCTTC. It encodes CASSLGRILAEDYGYTF.

The J gene is TRBJ2-2, the V gene TRBV6-5, with 11 bases matching TRBD1. Looked up from germline, CDR1 is MNHEY and CDR2 is SVGAGI. The CDR3 loop spans 16 amino acids. J was trimmed by 5 bases and V by 2 bases; bases with no gene match: 4. The CDR3 sequence is CASSYRGTGGTGELFF. The CDR3 DNA is TGTGCCAGCAGTTACAGGGGGACAGGGGGGACCGGGGAGCTGTTTTTT.

The V call is TRBV7-6, the J call TRBJ2-6; D gene ambiguous. Germline V gives CDR1 SGHVS, CDR2 FNYEAQ. Deletions cut 4 bases from V and 0 bases from J, with 7 bases between. CDR3 length: 15 amino acids. DNA of the CDR3: TGTGCCAGCAGCTCCTCTCGCTCTGGGGCCAACGTCCTGACTTTC. Translating gives CASSSSRSGANVLTF.

The rearrangement links TRBV27 to TRBJ1-6; 8 bases map to TRBD1. CDR1 MNHEY and CDR2 SMNVEV come from the germline V gene (reference sequence). V gave up 5 bases and J gave up 0 bases; unmatched junction bases: 3. The CDR3 length is 16 residues. The CDR3 DNA follows: TGTGCCAGCAGTGGTGGGACAGGCTCCTATAATTCACCCCTCCACTTT. It translates to CASSGGTGSYNSPLHF.

Concerning this clone: A read error is likely, as this CDR3 ends without the conserved phenylalanine or tryptophan. J is TRBJ1-5 and V is TRBV28, with 8 bases lining up with TRBD1. This CDR3 is built from 18 residues. Germline V lookup: CDR1 MDHEN, CDR2 SYDVKM. Losses at the gene ends were 3 bases for V and 5 bases for J; bases not matched to a gene: 15. The CDR3 bases are TGTGCCAGCAGTTTCGGACAGGGTTTGGGGTCACTGGATCAGCCCCAGCATTCT. Encoded protein: CASSFGQGLGSLDQPQHS.

This clone came up once. J is TRBJ2-2 and V is TRBV7-6; TRBD2 might be the D (5 bases). The V end was cut by 1 base, the J end by 7 bases, with 16 bases between. The CDR3 extends over 16 amino acids. Germline V CDR1 and CDR2: SGHVS, FNYEAQ. The CDR3 spells CASSLEGWEISGELFF. The DNA for the CDR3 is TGTGCCAGCAGCTTAGAAGGGTGGGAGATCAGCGGGGAGCTGTTTTTT.

This chain uses TRBV28 with TRBJ2-1; possible D gene TRBD2, 6 bases. The germline V gene encodes CDR1 MDHEN and CDR2 SYDVKM. CDR3 length: 15 amino acids. V was clipped by 3 bases and J by 5 bases, with 14 bases between them. The CDR3 region is CASSFGGARDNEQFF. CDR3 nucleotide sequence: TGTGCCAGCAGTTTCGGGGGAGCTCGGGACAATGAGCAGTTCTTC.

V is TRBV11-1 and J is TRBJ2-1; tentatively, D is TRBD2 (5 bases). V was trimmed by 1 base and J by 4 bases, leaving 14 bases between them. This CDR3 comprises 16 residues. The V gene's germline CDR1 is SGHAT and CDR2 FQDESV (reference sequence). CDR3 nucleotide sequence: TGTGCCAGCAGCTTAGAGGCTAGCCCGAATTACAATGAGCAGTTCTTC. This sequence encodes CASSLEASPNYNEQFF.

This chain links TRBV4-3 with TRBJ2-3; D gene uncertain. CDR3 size: 16 residues. Trimming cost V 0 bases and J 1 base, with 11 bases left between them. The V gene's germline CDR1 is LGHNA and CDR2 YSLEER. In DNA, the CDR3 is TGCGCCAGCAGCCAAGAACCCAGTGCTGGCACAGATACGCAGTATTTT. Its translation: CASSQEPSAGTDTQYF.

About this clone itself: Relative to the germline gene, one junction end is altered; a read error may explain this. The V and J genes are TRBV7-9 and TRBJ2-7; 7 nucleotides line up with TRBD1. The CDR3 runs to 16 residues. In germline, CDR1 is SEHNR, CDR2 FQNEAQ (reference sequence). In nucleotides, the CDR3 is TGTTCCAGCAGCTTAGATGTCGGTCAGGGGGTGTACGAGCAGTACTTC. Amino acid sequence: CSSSLDVGQGVYEQYF.

The chain employs TRBV30 and TRBJ2-2; 8 bases are a match to TRBD2. CDR3 length: 15 amino acids. CDR1 is GTSNPN, CDR2 SVGIG, per germline (reference sequence). With 0 bases clipped from V and 7 bases from J, the junction kept 7 bases outside the gene matches. In DNA form, the CDR3 reads TGTGCCTGGAGTGTAATAAGCGGGAGCCGCGGGGAGCTGTTTTTT. It encodes CAWSVISGSRGELFF.

The V gene is TRBV5-5, the J gene TRBJ2-5; 10 nucleotides align to TRBD1. Germline V gene sequence: CDR1 SGHKS, CDR2 YYEKEE (reference sequence). V was pared by 0 bases and J by 1 base, with 6 bases of the junction left unmatched. The CDR3 contains 17 residues. The CDR3 DNA follows: TGTGCCAGCAGCTTGGGGGCTGGGACAGGGGTCCAAGAGACCCAGTACTTC. Protein: CASSLGAGTGVQETQYF.

This clone was recorded once. The rearrangement uses TRBV18 and TRBJ2-7; D possibly corresponds to TRBD1 (7 bases). The V and J ends lost 3 bases and 1 base respectively, with 13 bases between them. From germline, CDR1 is KGHSH and CDR2 LQKENI. The CDR3 runs 15 residues. The CDR3 nucleotides are TGTGCCAGCTCACCGGGACAGCTAGCGTCCTACGAGCAGTACTTC. Translated: CASSPGQLASYEQYF.

V is TRBV19 and J is TRBJ1-2, with no clear D. CDR1 LNHDA and CDR2 SQIVND come from the germline V gene (reference sequence). Trimming left V 9 bases short and J 3 bases short, with 5 bases between. The CDR3 runs 10 residues. Here the CDR3 DNA reads TGTGCCAGCTACTACTATGGCTACACCTTC. This gives the protein CASYYYGYTF.

The J gene is TRBJ2-5, the V gene TRBV6-5; 8 bases agree with TRBD1. V lost 6 bases, J lost 4 bases, and 10 bases stayed unmatched. The CDR3 is 15 residues long. The V gene's germline CDR1 is MNHEY and CDR2 SVGAGI. The CDR3 is CASSDRTGKRETQYF. The CDR3 DNA follows: TGTGCCAGCAGCGATAGGACAGGGAAAAGAGAGACCCAGTACTTC.

The chain carries TRBV4-1 and TRBJ1-6; 7 nucleotides align to TRBD1. Germline values: CDR1 MGHRA, CDR2 YSYEKL. This CDR3 is built from 15 residues. Trimming at V came to 0 bases and at J to 10 bases, leaving 6 bases not matched to a gene. In DNA form, the CDR3 reads TGCGCCAGCAGCCAAGATCAGACAGGGCAGTCACCCCTCCACTTT. It translates to CASSQDQTGQSPLHF.

The chain is built from TRBV5-6 and TRBJ2-7; a possible D gene is TRBD1 (5 bases). The CDR3 length is 13 residues. Between the trimmed V and J ends, which lost 1 base and 4 bases, there was a span of 9 bases. Germline CDR1 reads SGHDT; CDR2 reads YYEEEE. CDR3 in DNA: TGTGCCAGCAGCTTGCCAGGGAAATACGAGCAGTACTTC. Its translation is CASSLPGKYEQYF.

This chain uses TRBV4-3 with TRBJ2-5, with 8 bases aligning to TRBD2. Per the germline V gene, CDR1 is LGHNA and CDR2 is YSLEER. There are 18 residues in the CDR3. Losses at the gene ends were 1 base for V and 0 bases for J; bases not matched to a gene: 10. In DNA form, the CDR3 reads TGCGCCAGCAGCCAAGGTATAGAGGCTAGCGGGTACCAAGAGACCCAGTACTTC. As protein: CASSQGIEASGYQETQYF.

The rearrangement links TRBV7-2 to TRBJ2-1; D may be TRBD2 (6 bases). The V end lost 5 bases, the J end lost 6 bases, and 17 bases lay between the germline ends. There are 15 residues in the CDR3. Germline V lookup: CDR1 SGHTA, CDR2 FQGNSA. CDR3 sequence reads: CASSRRGREFNEQFF. CDR3 bases: TGTGCCAGCAGCCGGCGGGGACGGGAGTTCAATGAGCAGTTCTTC.

The chain recombines TRBV20-1 with TRBJ1-2, with D maybe TRBD1 (5 bases). The ends were cut back, 5 bases at V and 8 bases at J, with 12 bases in the middle. The CDR3 is 11 amino acids. Germline CDR1 DFQATT, CDR2 SNEGSKA (reference sequence). CDR3 DNA: TGCAGTGCTTCCGACAGAGGAGGCTACACCTTC. Translating it yields CSASDRGGYTF.